This entry describes one TCR beta chain. CDR1 is SGHTA and CDR2 is FQGTGA in the germline V gene. The CDR3 totals 16 residues. V gave up 5 bases and J gave up 1 base; unmatched junction bases: 3. The data originate from a study of blood T cell repertoires in COVID-19. Study-wide background: Sample material is recorded as cDNA or gDNA derived from T cells, B-cell-depleted T cells, or PBMCs.

Original processing notes: Reference gene primer amplification gave estimated nucleated cell counts. The data were produced by immunoSEQ multiplex PCR, yet TCRdb's version contains in-frame clones alone and is incomplete. V, J and clone size are taken as reported in that table, and D and trimming were inferred from the DNA itself. This table holds more than 150,000 clones, approximately 90% found once. Sequences were obtained from peripheral blood. The rearrangement links TRBV7-3 to TRBJ2-3; TRBD2 agrees at 13 bases. The sequence came from a middle-aged woman with acute or convalescent COVID-19. In nucleotides, the CDR3 is TGTGCCAGCAGCCCCGGGACTAGCGGGGGCACAGATACGCAGTATTTT. Amino acid sequence: CASSPGTSGGTDTQYF.